This T cell receptor (beta chain) was documented in a study of blood T cells in healthy people across ages. Looked up from germline, CDR1 is LGHDT and CDR2 is YNNKEL (reference sequence). Trimming cost V 7 bases and J 6 bases; bases outside gene matches: 8. The CDR3 length is 16 residues. Ranging in age from roughly 6 to 90, the donors were healthy Caucasian individuals from Russia. Every sample yielded at least 7 million isolated PBMCs. A second PCR, run for roughly 7 to 12 cycles, used a sample-barcoded 5' primer plus a J-beta primer mix. Each single sample gave us at least 3 million CDR3-containing paired-end reads. TCRdb reanalysed the 5' RACE reads using MiXCR and keeps one entry per CDR3 protein. This repertoire shows 780,000 or so distinct CDR3 sequences, roughly three fifths found once; its top ten account for around a quarter.

Sequenced: blood. V is TRBV3-1 and J is TRBJ2-1; 14 bases map to TRBD2. The receptor comes from a man between 35 and 55 years old in good health. CDR3 region: CASKGTSGGGGNEQFF. The CDR3, as DNA: TGTGCCAGCAAGGGGACTAGCGGGGGAGGGGGCAATGAGCAGTTCTTC.